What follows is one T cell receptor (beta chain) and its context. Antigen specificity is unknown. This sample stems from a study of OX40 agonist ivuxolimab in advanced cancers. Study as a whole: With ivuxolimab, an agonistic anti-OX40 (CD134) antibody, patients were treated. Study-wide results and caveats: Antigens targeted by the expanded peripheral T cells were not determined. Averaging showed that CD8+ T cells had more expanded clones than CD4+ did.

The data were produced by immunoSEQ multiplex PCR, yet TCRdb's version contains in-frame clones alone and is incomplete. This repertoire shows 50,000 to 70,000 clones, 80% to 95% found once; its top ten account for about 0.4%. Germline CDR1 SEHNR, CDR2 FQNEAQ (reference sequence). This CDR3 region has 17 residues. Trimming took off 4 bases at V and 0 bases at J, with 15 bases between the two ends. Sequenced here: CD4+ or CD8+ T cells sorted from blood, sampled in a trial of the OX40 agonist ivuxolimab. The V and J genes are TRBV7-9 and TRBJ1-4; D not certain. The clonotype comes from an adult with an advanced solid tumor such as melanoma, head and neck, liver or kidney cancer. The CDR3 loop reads CASSSHPPGATNEKLFF. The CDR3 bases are TGTGCCAGCAGCTCTCACCCCCCCGGGGCAACTAATGAAAAACTGTTTTTT.